This TCR beta chain was sequenced in a study of spatial heterogeneity in lung cancer. Study-level background: Samples were obtained from 70 or so donors, all untreated early-stage non-small cell lung cancer patients.

The ends were cut back, 7 bases at V and 4 bases at J, with 16 bases in the middle. The CDR3 has 14 amino acids. The time point denotes: blood at routine non-recurrence follow-up after resection. Sequencing of whole RNA from tumor, nontumor lung or frozen PBMC involved no sorting. TCRdb itself ran the 5' RACE reads through MiXCR, one entry per CDR3 protein. The sample has under 150,000 distinct CDR3 sequences, less than 15% seen once; the top ten hold roughly 17%. The gene calls are TRBV12-3 or TRBV12-4 and TRBJ1-2, with a tentative D call TRBD1 (5 bases). This receptor was taken from a male donor with early-stage non-small cell lung cancer. The sequencing used PBMCs, collected at follow-up. The CDR3 spells CASTRDGGGYGYTF. The CDR3 nucleotides are TGTGCCAGCACCCGGGACGGAGGTGGCTATGGCTACACCTTC.